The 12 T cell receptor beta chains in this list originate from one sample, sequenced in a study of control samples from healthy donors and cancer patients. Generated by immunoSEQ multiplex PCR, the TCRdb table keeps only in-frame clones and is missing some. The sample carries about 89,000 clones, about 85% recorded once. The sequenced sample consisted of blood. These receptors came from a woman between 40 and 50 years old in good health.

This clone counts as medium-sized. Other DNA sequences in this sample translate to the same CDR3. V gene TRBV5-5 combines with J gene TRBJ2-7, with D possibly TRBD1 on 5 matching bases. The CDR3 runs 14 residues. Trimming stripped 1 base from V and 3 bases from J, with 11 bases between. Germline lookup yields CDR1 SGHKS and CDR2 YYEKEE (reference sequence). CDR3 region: CASSLSGQGYEQYF. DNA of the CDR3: TGTGCCAGCAGCTTGTCAGGGCAGGGCTACGAGCAGTACTTC.

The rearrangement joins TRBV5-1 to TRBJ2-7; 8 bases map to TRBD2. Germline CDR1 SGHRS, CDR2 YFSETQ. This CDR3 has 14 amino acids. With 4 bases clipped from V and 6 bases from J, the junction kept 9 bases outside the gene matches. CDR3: CASSIQRGQSEQYF. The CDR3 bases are TGCGCCAGCAGCATTCAGCGGGGGCAAAGCGAGCAGTACTTC.

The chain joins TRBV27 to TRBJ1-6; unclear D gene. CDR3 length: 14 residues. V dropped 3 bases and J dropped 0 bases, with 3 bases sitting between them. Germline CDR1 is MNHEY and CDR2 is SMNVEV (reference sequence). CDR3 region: CASSLVSYNSPLHF. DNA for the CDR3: TGTGCCAGCAGTTTGGTCTCCTATAATTCACCCCTCCACTTT.

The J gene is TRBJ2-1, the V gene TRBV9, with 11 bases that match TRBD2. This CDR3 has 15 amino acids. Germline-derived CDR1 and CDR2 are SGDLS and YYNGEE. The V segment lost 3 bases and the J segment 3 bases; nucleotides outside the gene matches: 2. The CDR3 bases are TGTGCCAGCAGCGCTACTAGCGGGGGCTACAATGAGCAGTTCTTC. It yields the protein CASSATSGGYNEQFF.

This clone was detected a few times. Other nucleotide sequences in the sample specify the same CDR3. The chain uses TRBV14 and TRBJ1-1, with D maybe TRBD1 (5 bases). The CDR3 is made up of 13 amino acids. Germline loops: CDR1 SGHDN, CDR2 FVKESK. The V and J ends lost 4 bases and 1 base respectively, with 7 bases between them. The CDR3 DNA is TGTGCCAGCAGCCGGCAGGGGAACACTGAAGCTTTCTTT. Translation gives CASSRQGNTEAFF. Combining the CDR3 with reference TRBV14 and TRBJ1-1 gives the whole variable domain EAGVTQFPSHSVIEKGQTVTLRCDPISGHDNLYWYRRVMGKEIKFLLHFVKESKQDESGMPNNRFLAERTGGTYSTLKVQPAELEDSGVYFCASSRQGNTEAFFGQGTRLTVV.

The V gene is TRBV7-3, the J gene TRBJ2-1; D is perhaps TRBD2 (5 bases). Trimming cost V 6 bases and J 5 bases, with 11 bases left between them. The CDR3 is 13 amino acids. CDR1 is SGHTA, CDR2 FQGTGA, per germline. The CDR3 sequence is CASSRGANNEQFF. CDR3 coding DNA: TGTGCCAGCAGTCGGGGTGCCAACAATGAGCAGTTCTTC.

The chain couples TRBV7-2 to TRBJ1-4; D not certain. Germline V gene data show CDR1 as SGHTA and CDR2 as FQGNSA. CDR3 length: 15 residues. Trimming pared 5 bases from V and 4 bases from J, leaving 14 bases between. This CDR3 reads CASSARGGFNEKLFF. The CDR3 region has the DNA TGTGCCAGCAGCGCCCGGGGAGGTTTTAATGAAAAACTGTTTTTT.

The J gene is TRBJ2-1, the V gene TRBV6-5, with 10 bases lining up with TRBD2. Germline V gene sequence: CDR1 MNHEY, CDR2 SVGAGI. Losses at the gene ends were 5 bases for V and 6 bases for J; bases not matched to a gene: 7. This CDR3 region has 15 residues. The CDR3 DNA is TGTGCCAGCAGTCCGGCTAGCGGGGGCGCCAATGAGCAGTTCTTC. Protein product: CASSPASGGANEQFF.

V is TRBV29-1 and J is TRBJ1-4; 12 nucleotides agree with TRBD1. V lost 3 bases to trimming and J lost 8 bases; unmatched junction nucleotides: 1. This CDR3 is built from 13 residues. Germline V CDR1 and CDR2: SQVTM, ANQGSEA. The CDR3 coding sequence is TGCAGCGTTGAGGGGACAGGGGGCGAAAAACTGTTTTTT. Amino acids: CSVEGTGGEKLFF. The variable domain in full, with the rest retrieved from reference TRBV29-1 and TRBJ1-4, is SAVISQKPSRDICQRGTSLTIQCQVDSQVTMMFWYRQQPGQSLTLIATANQGSEATYESGFVIDKFPISRPNLTFSTLTVSNMSPEDSSIYLCSVEGTGGEKLFFGSGTQLSVL.

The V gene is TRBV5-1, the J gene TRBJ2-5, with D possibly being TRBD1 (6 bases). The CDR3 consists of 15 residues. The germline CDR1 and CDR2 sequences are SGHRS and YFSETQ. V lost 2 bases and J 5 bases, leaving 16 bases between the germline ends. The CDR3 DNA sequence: TGCGCCAGCAGCTTCAGCGCAGGGGTATTGGAGACCCAGTACTTC. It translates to CASSFSAGVLETQYF.

CDR3 region: CASSGWRDRVDTEAFF. CDR3 coding DNA: TGTGCCAGCAGCGGGTGGAGGGACAGGGTCGACACTGAAGCTTTCTTT. This chain links TRBV2 with TRBJ1-1, with 9 bases fitting TRBD1. This CDR3 spans 16 amino acids. V gave up 6 bases and J gave up 3 bases; unmatched junction bases: 11. Germline CDR1 is SNHLY and CDR2 is FYNNEI. Together with reference TRBV2 and TRBJ1-1, the CDR3 gives the full variable domain: EPEVTQTPSHQVTQMGQEVILRCVPISNHLYFYWYRQILGQKVEFLVSFYNNEISEKSEIFDDQFSVERPDGSNFTLKIRSTKLEDSAMYFCASSGWRDRVDTEAFFGQGTRLTVV.

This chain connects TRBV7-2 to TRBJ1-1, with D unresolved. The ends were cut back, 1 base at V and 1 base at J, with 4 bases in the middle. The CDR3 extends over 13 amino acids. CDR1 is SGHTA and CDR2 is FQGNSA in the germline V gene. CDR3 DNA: TGTGCCAGCAGCTTAGGCCAGAACACTGAAGCTTTCTTT. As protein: CASSLGQNTEAFF.